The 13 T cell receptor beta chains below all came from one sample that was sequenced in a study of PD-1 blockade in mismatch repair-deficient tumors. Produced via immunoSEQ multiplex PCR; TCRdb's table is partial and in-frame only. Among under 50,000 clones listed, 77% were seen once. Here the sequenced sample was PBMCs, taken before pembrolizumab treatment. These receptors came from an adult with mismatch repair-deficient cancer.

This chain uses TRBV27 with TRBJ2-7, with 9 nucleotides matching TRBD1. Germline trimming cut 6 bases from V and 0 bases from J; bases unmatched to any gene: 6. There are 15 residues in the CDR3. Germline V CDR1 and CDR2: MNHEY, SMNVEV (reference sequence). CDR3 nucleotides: TGTGCCAGCAGGTCCGGGACAGGGAGCTCCTACGAGCAGTACTTC. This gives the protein CASRSGTGSSYEQYF.

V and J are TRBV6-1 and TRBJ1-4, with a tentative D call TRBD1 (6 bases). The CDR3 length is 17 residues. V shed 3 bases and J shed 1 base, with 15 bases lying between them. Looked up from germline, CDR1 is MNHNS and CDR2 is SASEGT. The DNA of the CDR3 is TGTGCCAGCAGTGATCGCAGGGGTGAGGGAACTAATGAAAAACTGTTTTTT. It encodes CASSDRRGEGTNEKLFF.

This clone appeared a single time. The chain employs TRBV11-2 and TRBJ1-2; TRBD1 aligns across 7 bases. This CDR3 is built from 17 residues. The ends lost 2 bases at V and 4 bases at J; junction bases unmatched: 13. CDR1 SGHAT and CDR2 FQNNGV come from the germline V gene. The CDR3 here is CASSLIRTGAEPYGYTF. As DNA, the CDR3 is TGTGCCAGCAGCTTAATACGGACAGGCGCCGAACCCTATGGCTACACCTTC.

The CDR3 nucleotides read TGTGCCAGCAGTTTCCAGCGGGGTACAGATACGCAGTATTTT. Residues: CASSFQRGTDTQYF. V gene TRBV27 combines with J gene TRBJ2-3; 7 positions agree with TRBD2. This CDR3 has 14 amino acids. The V gene's germline CDR1 is MNHEY and CDR2 SMNVEV (reference sequence). Germline trimming cut 3 bases from V and 3 bases from J; bases unmatched to any gene: 3.

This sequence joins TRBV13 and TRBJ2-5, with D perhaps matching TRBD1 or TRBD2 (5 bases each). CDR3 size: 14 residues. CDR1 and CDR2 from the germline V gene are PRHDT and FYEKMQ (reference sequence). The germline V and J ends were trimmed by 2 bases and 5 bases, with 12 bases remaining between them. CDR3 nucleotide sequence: TGTGCCAGCAGCTTATCGGGACCACGGGAGACCCAGTACTTC. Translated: CASSLSGPRETQYF.

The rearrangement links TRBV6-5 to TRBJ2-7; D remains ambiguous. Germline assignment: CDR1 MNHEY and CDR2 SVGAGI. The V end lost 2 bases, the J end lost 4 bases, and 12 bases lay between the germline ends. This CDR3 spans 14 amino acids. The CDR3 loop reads CASSYAGEVYEQYF. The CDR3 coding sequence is TGTGCCAGCAGTTACGCAGGTGAGGTGTACGAGCAGTACTTC.

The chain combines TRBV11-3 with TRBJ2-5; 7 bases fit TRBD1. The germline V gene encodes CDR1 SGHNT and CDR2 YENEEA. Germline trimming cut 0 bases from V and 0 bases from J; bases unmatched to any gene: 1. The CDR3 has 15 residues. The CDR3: CASSLEQGYQETQYF. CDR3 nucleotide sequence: TGTGCCAGCAGCTTAGAACAGGGGTACCAAGAGACCCAGTACTTC.

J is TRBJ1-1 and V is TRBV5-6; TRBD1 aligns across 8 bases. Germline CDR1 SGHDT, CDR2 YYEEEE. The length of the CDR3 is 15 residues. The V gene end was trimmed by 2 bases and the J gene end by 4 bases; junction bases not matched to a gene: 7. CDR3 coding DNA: TGTGCCAGCAGCTTAGTCGGACAGGGATCCACTGAAGCTTTCTTT. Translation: CASSLVGQGSTEAFF.

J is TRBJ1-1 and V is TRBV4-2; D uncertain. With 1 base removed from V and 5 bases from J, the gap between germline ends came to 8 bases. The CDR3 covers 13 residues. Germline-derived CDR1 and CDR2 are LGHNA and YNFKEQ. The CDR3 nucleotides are TGTGCCAGCAGCCAAGTTACATATACTGAAGCTTTCTTT. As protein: CASSQVTYTEAFF.

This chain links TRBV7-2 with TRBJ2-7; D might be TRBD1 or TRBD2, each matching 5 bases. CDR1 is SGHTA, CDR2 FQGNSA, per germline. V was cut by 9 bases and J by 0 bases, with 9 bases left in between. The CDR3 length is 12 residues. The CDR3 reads CASKGSSYEQYF. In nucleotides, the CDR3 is TGTGCCAGTAAGGGGAGCTCCTACGAGCAGTACTTC.

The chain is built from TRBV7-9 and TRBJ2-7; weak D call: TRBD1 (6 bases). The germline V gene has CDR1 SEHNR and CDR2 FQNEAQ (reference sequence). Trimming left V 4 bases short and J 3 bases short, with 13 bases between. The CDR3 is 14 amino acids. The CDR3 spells CASSSRDKDYEQYF. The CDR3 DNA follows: TGTGCCAGCAGCTCAAGGGACAAAGACTACGAGCAGTACTTC.

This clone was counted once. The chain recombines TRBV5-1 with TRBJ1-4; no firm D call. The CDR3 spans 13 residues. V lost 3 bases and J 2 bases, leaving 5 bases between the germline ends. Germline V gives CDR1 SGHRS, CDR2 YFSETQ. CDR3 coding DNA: TGCGCCAGCAGCTGGACCACTAATGAAAAACTGTTTTTT. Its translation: CASSWTTNEKLFF. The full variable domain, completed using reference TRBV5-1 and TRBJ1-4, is KAGVTQTPRYLIKTRGQQVTLSCSPISGHRSVSWYQQTPGQGLQFLFEYFSETQRNKGNFPGRFSGRQFSNSRSEMNVSTLELGDSALYLCASSWTTNEKLFFGSGTQLSVL.

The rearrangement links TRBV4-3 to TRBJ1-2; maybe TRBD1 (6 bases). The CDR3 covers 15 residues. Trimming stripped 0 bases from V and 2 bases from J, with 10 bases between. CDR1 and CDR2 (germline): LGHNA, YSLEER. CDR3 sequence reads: CASSQDGGRNYGYTF. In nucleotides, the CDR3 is TGCGCCAGCAGCCAAGATGGGGGCAGAAACTATGGCTACACCTTC.